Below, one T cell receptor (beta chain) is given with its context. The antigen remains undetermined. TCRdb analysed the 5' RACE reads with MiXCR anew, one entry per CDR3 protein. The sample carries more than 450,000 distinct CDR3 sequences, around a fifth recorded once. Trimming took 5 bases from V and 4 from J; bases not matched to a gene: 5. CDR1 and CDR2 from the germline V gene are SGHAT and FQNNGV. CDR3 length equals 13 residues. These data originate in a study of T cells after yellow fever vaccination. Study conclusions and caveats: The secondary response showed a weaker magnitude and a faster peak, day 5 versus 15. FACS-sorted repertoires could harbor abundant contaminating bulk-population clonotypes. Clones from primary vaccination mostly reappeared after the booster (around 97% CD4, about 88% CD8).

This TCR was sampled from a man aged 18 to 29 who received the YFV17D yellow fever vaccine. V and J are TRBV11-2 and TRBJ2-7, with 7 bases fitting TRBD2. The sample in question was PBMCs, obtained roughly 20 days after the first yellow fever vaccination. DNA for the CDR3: TGTGCCAGCAGCCCAGGACTAGATTACGAGCAGTACTTC. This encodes CASSPGLDYEQYF.